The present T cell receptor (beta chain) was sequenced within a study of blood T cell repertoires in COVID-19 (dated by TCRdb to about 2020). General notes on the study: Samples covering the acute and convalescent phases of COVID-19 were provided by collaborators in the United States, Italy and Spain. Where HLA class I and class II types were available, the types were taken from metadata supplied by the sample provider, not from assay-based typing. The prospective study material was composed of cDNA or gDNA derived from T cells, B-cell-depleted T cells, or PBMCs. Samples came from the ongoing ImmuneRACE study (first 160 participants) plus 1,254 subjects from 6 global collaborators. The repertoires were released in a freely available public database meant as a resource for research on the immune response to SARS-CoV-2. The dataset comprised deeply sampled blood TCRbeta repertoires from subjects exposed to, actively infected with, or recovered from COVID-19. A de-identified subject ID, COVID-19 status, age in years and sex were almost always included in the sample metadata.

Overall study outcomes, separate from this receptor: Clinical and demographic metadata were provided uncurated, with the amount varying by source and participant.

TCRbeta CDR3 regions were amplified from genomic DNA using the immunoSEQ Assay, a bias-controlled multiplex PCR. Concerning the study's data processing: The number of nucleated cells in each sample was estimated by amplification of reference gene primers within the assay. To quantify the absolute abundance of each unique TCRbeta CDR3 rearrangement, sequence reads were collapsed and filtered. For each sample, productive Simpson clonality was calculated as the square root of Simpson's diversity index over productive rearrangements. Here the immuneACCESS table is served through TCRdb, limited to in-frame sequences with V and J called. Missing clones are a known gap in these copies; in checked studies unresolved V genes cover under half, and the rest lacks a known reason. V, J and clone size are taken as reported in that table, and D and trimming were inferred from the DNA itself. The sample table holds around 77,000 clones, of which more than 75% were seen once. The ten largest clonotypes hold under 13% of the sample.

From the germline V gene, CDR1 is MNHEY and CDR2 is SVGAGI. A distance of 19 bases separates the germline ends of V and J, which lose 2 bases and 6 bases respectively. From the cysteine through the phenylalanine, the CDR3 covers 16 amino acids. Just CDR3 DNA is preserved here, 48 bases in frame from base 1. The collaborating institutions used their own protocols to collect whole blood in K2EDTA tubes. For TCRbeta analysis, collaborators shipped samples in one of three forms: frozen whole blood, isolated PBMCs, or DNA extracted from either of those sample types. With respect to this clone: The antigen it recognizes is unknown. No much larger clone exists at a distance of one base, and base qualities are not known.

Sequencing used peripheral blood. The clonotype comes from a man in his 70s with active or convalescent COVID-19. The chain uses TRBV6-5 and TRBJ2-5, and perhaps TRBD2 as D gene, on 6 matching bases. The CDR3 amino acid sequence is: CASSYGGSGAAKTQYF. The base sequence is TGTGCCAGCAGTTACGGAGGGAGTGGGGCCGCGAAGACCCAGTACTTC.